This T cell receptor (beta chain) was sequenced in a study of cytomegalovirus exposure and HLA in healthy donors. About the research overall: Roughly 80 million unique TCRs from HLA-typed donors made up an early data release.

Germline values: CDR1 SGHAT, CDR2 FQNNGV. V shed 2 bases and J 1 base; nucleotides not matched to a gene: 6. The CDR3 totals 16 residues. Primers included in the PCR were 60 Vbeta and 13 Jbeta primers. Produced via immunoSEQ multiplex PCR; TCRdb's table is partial and in-frame only. The sample has about 190,000 clones; 75% to 80% are singletons. Broader study findings: When analyzed later, a missense DCLRE1C variant was found to be linked to TCR beta V- and J-gene trimming.

Only one count was recorded for this clone. As yet, its antigen is unknown. The V call is TRBV11-2, the J call TRBJ2-3; TRBD1 agrees at 7 bases. The sequence came from a woman in her twenties or thirties in good health and CMV-seropositive. Sequenced input: PBMCs. Here the CDR3 DNA reads TGTGCCAGCAGCTTATCATTAGGGGGCGGCACAGATACGCAGTATTTT. This encodes CASSLSLGGGTDTQYF.